Listed below are T cell receptor beta chains from one sample, sequenced in a study of cytomegalovirus exposure and HLA in healthy donors. Sequencing was performed with immunoSEQ multiplex PCR; in TCRdb, only in-frame clones are kept and a portion is missing. The table includes 100,000 to 150,000 clones, approximately 92% detected once. The source material was PBMCs. The origin of the receptors is a woman younger than 30 in good health and CMV-seronegative. CDR3s include the opening cysteine and the closing phenylalanine or tryptophan.

v_call	j_call	cdr3_aa
TRBV5-4	TRBJ1-4	CASSRRQGAGEKLFF
TRBV7-2	TRBJ1-2	CASSPDTFYGYTF
TRBV19	TRBJ2-5	CASSLRGDLQGTQYF
TRBV7-9	TRBJ2-1	CASSGGSRGPRGSYNEQFF
TRBV21-1	TRBJ2-7	CASSRIGQGDYEQYF
TRBV19	TRBJ2-7	CASSIDHRRGLDEQYF
TRBV5-1	TRBJ2-2	CASSLALGRNTGELFF
TRBV10-3	TRBJ1-1	CAISESGERRTEAFF
TRBV7-9	TRBJ2-3	CASSLGTGGVADTQYF
TRBV27	TRBJ2-1	CASSSYTQGNEQFF
TRBV4-1	TRBJ1-2	CASSHDRTGDGYTF
TRBV19	TRBJ2-3	CASRRPGTLSDTQYF
TRBV7-9	TRBJ2-7	CASSPYRPGTSGGAQYF
TRBV18	TRBJ2-5	CASSRRPGYNRDNQETQYF
TRBV19	TRBJ2-3	CASSIISGGSGDTQYF
TRBV2	TRBJ1-2	CASRAQTTNYGYTF
TRBV12-1	TRBJ2-1	CASSFEIRRGGEFF
TRBV7-9	TRBJ2-7	CASSSPSGSLYEQYF
TRBV7-2	TRBJ2-3	CASLQRRGGSDTQYF
TRBV5-1	TRBJ2-3	CASSPYGTGSTDTQYF
TRBV27	TRBJ2-3	CASSPWTTSTDTQYF
TRBV7-9	TRBJ1-5	CASSPPGGQPQHF
TRBV15	TRBJ1-5	CATGDRDSNQPQHF
TRBV5-4	TRBJ1-1	CASGGNKPSKDEAFRVF
TRBV6-5	TRBJ2-1	CASSYGVAGGYNEQFF
TRBV4-1	TRBJ1-1	CASQAGDTEAFF
TRBV19	TRBJ1-1	CASSMREKRAEAFF
TRBV10-3	TRBJ2-3	CAISMDLADTQYF
TRBV4-1	TRBJ1-5	CASSQGLNQPQHF
TRBV6-6	TRBJ2-1	CASSKTSGGASEQFF
TRBV7-8	TRBJ2-7	CASSLLRDISYEQYF
TRBV9	TRBJ2-3	CASSVGSAGDTQYF
TRBV18	TRBJ1-3	CASSLGQGENTIYF
TRBV5-1	TRBJ1-4	CASSLGQGDEKLFF
TRBV11-2	TRBJ2-2	CASSSGTSSSTGELFF
TRBV19	TRBJ2-1	CASSTNSRGPAGEQFF
TRBV6-5	TRBJ1-2	CASSYAGSSYGYTF
TRBV19	TRBJ1-1	CASSVAWLGGSNTEAFF
TRBV5-1	TRBJ2-5	CASSPLGGGYRVKTQYF
TRBV27	TRBJ1-1	CASLPFEGDTEAFF
TRBV5-4	TRBJ2-7	CASSWGQSAYEQYF
TRBV13	TRBJ2-3	CASSLARGAGNTDTQYF
TRBV6-5	TRBJ2-7	CASSHPGETFYEQYF
TRBV7-6	TRBJ2-1	CASSQLAGSYNEQFF
TRBV27	TRBJ1-5	CASSFTGGNYQPQHF
TRBV4-1	TRBJ1-1	CASSRDRGNTEAFF
TRBV7-9	TRBJ1-3	CASSLQGSSGNTIYF
TRBV14	TRBJ1-5	CASSQGGNQPQHF